This T cell receptor (beta chain) was sequenced during a study of shared clonotypes between healthy human individuals. Background on the study: Each donor's CD8 memory used one plate, CD8 naive two, each CD4 subset three.

Healthy adults negative for HIV, lacking recent acute infections or vaccinations, served as donors. Produced via immunoSEQ multiplex PCR; TCRdb's table is partial and in-frame only. The sample has roughly 1,500,000 clones; approximately 98% are singletons. As concerns this clone: The antigen remains unidentified.

Study-wide results and limits: Blood was the sole source, and tissue repertoires probably differ. Few donors restricted represented genetic and exposure-history diversity.

CDR1 and CDR2 from the germline V gene are SGDLS and YYNGEE. The CDR3 extends over 22 amino acids. The trim removed 7 bases at V and 1 base at J, leaving 24 bases unmatched. Sequenced input: naive CD4+ T cells sorted from blood. This sample's subset: CD45RA+ positively selected. This TCR was sampled from a young man in good health. This chain connects TRBV9 to TRBJ2-1; 12 nucleotides line up with TRBD2. CDR3 sequence: CASCLPSLGLAGGRDSYNEQFF. DNA for the CDR3: TGTGCCAGCTGCCTCCCTTCCTTGGGGCTAGCGGGAGGGCGGGATTCCTACAATGAGCAGTTCTTC.